The rows below give T cell receptor beta chains drawn from one sample of a study of CD8 T cells in ankylosing spondylitis. TCRdb fed the 5' RACE reads into MiXCR, producing one record per CDR3 protein. This sample has about 750,000 distinct CDR3 sequences, with under 20% found just once. The sequencing input was blood, either unsorted or a sorted T cell fraction (not recorded which). The origin of the receptors is a male donor with ankylosing spondylitis. Each CDR3 is given with its conserved first and last residue. The D gene is left open where the match is weak. For some rows the clone size is stated as once, few or many, or as a class when expanded; others skip it.

J gene: TRBJ1-1
D gene: TRBD1
clone size: NA
V gene: TRBV5-1
CDR3 DNA: TGCGCCAGCAGCCCAGGGGGTTATTACACTGAAGCTTTCTTT
CDR3 protein: CASSPGGYYTEAFF

J gene: TRBJ2-2
D gene: NA
clone size: few
V gene: TRBV9
CDR3 DNA: TGTGCCAGCAGCGCGACTGGCGGGGAGCTGTTTTTT
CDR3 protein: CASSATGGELFF

J gene: TRBJ1-1
D gene: TRBD1
clone size: NA
V gene: TRBV20-1
CDR3 DNA: TGCAGTGCTAGTCTACAGGGGATAATGAACACTGAAGCTTTCTTT
CDR3 protein: CSASLQGIMNTEAFF

J gene: TRBJ2-2
D gene: NA
clone size: NA
V gene: TRBV5-1
CDR3 DNA: TGCGCCAGCAGCTTGTTCGGTGCCACCGGGGAGCTGTTTTTT
CDR3 protein: CASSLFGATGELFF

J gene: TRBJ2-6
D gene: NA
clone size: few
V gene: TRBV6-2/TRBV6-3
CDR3 DNA: TGTGCCAGCAGACCAGTAGTGGGAGGTGGGGCCAACGTCCTGACTTTC
CDR3 protein: CASRPVVGGGANVLTF

J gene: TRBJ1-2
D gene: TRBD1
clone size: NA
V gene: TRBV7-2
CDR3 DNA: TGTGCCAGCAGCGGGGGGACAGGGAACTATGGCTACACCTTC
CDR3 protein: CASSGGTGNYGYTF

J gene: TRBJ1-2
D gene: NA
clone size: few
V gene: TRBV2
CDR3 DNA: TGTGCCAGCAGGGATCGTGGCGGGCGAGAGTATGGCTACACCTTC
CDR3 protein: CASRDRGGREYGYTF

J gene: TRBJ1-1
D gene: NA
clone size: NA
V gene: TRBV12-3/TRBV12-4
CDR3 DNA: TGTGCCAGCAGTTTGGTGTTCCCGCCCACTGAAGCTTTCTTT
CDR3 protein: CASSLVFPPTEAFF

J gene: TRBJ2-7
D gene: NA
clone size: NA
V gene: TRBV7-2
CDR3 DNA: TGTGCCAGCAGCTTAGAAAGCATGCGGGAGCAGTACTTC
CDR3 protein: CASSLESMREQYF

J gene: TRBJ1-2
D gene: TRBD1
clone size: NA
V gene: TRBV5-1
CDR3 DNA: TGCGCCAGCAGCTCACGGACAGGGTCCTTCTATGGCTACACCTTC
CDR3 protein: CASSSRTGSFYGYTF

J gene: TRBJ2-3
D gene: TRBD2
clone size: NA
V gene: TRBV4-2
CDR3 DNA: TGTGCCAGCAGCCAAGACGCAACTAGCGATAGCACAGATACGCAGTATTTT
CDR3 protein: CASSQDATSDSTDTQYF

J gene: TRBJ2-1
D gene: TRBD1
clone size: once
V gene: TRBV7-3
CDR3 DNA: TGTGCCAGCAGCCTAATGACAGGGGGCTCTGACAATGAGCAGTTCTTC
CDR3 protein: CASSLMTGGSDNEQFF

J gene: TRBJ1-1
D gene: TRBD1
clone size: few
V gene: TRBV20-1
CDR3 DNA: TGCAGTGCTAGAGCAGGGGGCCCGTTTGCTGAAGCTTTCTTT
CDR3 protein: CSARAGGPFAEAFF

J gene: TRBJ1-1
D gene: NA
clone size: few
V gene: TRBV5-1
CDR3 DNA: TGCGCCAGCAGCTTGACCGTTCTGAGCACTGAAGCTTTCTTT
CDR3 protein: CASSLTVLSTEAFF

J gene: TRBJ2-3
D gene: TRBD2
clone size: few
V gene: TRBV3-1
CDR3 DNA: TGTGCCAGCAGCCAAGTTAGACTAGCGGGAGGAGTAGATACGCAGTATTTT
CDR3 protein: CASSQVRLAGGVDTQYF

J gene: TRBJ2-5
D gene: TRBD2
clone size: few
V gene: TRBV10-3
CDR3 DNA: TGTGCCATCAGCGGACTAGCGGGGGGGCAAGAGACCCAGTACTTC
CDR3 protein: CAISGLAGGQETQYF

J gene: TRBJ1-2
D gene: NA
clone size: NA
V gene: TRBV18
CDR3 DNA: TGTGCCAGCTCACAAGCGGTCGGCGTCGGTTCCAACTATGGCTACACCTTC
CDR3 protein: CASSQAVGVGSNYGYTF

J gene: TRBJ2-3
D gene: NA
clone size: NA
V gene: TRBV12-3/TRBV12-4
CDR3 DNA: TGTGCCAGCAGTTTCACCGGTACGCAGTATTTT
CDR3 protein: CASSFTGTQYF

J gene: TRBJ2-3
D gene: NA
clone size: NA
V gene: TRBV20-1
CDR3 DNA: TGCAGTGCCGGAGGGGGAAATACGCAGTATTTT
CDR3 protein: CSAGGGNTQYF

J gene: TRBJ2-1
D gene: TRBD2
clone size: NA
V gene: TRBV11-2
CDR3 DNA: TGTGCCAGCAGCTCTACTAGCGGGGGGGCCGGTGAGCAGTTCTTC
CDR3 protein: CASSSTSGGAGEQFF

J gene: TRBJ2-3
D gene: NA
clone size: few
V gene: TRBV6-2/TRBV6-3
CDR3 DNA: TGTGCCAGCAGACGATGGGGAGGCAGCACAGATACGCAGTATTTT
CDR3 protein: CASRRWGGSTDTQYF